Each of the 8 T cell receptor beta chains below was sequenced from the same sample in a study of beta chain features in type 1 diabetes (dated by TCRdb to 2017 to 2018). Broader findings and caveats from the paper: A moderate but significant shortening of TCRB CDR3 length was observed in type 1 diabetes patients in all four CD4+ subsets.

No antigen is known for these receptors. The library was obtained by the immunoSEQ multiplex PCR assay. The entire isolated RNA was reverse transcribed using the High Capacity cDNA Reverse Transcription Kit, and thus expressed TCRB transcripts were sequenced. Drawn from immuneACCESS, this table holds only the in-frame rearrangements with V and J called that TCRdb kept. Clones are partly lost; checked studies trace under half to an unresolved V gene and leave the rest unexplained. Recorded for this sample are roughly 330,000 clones; about 13% of them occurred a single time. The ten largest clones represent approximately 0.016% of the sample. Sequenced sample: naive CD4+ T cells from blood. Reading the label with the study, this specimen's cell subset or site is: true naive CD4+ T cells. These receptors all stem from a woman under 30 with type 1 diabetes.

This chain uses TRBV10-3 with TRBJ2-4; 8 bases agree with TRBD1. The CDR3 contains 14 residues. From germline, CDR1 is ENHRY and CDR2 SYGVKD. V was clipped by 9 bases and J by 0 bases; unmatched bases: 4. CDR3 residues: CAIGQGLAKNIQYF. CDR3 DNA sequence: TGTGCCATTGGACAGGGTCTAGCCAAAAACATTCAGTACTTC.

In this sample, this clone turned up a few times. The CDR3 DNA reads as TGCGCCAGCAGCCAAGATCTAAGCTGGAGACTAGCACTGCACAATGAGCAGTTCTTC. It codes for CASSQDLSWRLALHNEQFF. The gene calls are TRBV4-1 and TRBJ2-1; 7 nucleotides agree with TRBD2. J lost 5 bases, V lost 0 bases, and 16 bases had no gene match. Germline CDR1 MGHRA, CDR2 YSYEKL. The CDR3 runs to 19 residues.

About this clone: At one end, the junction sequence differs from germline, possibly due to a read error. This sequence joins TRBV30 and TRBJ1-1, with D perhaps matching TRBD1 (5 bases). CDR3 length: 12 residues. CDR1 GTSNPN and CDR2 SVGIG come from the germline V gene (reference sequence). The CDR3 is CAWWGVGTGAFF. In DNA, the CDR3 is TGTGCCTGGTGGGGGGTAGGTACTGGAGCTTTCTTT. Together with reference TRBV30 and TRBJ1-1, the CDR3 gives the full variable domain: SQTIHQWPATLVQPVGSPLSLECTVEGTSNPNLYWYRQAAGRGLQLLFYSVGIGQISSEVPQNLSASRPQDRQFILSSKKLLLSDSGFYLCAWWGVGTGAFFGQGTRLTVV.

The V gene is TRBV18, the J gene TRBJ1-4; no clear D. The CDR3 contains 14 residues. V lost 3 bases to trimming and J lost 8 bases, with 13 bases between them. From germline, CDR1 is KGHSH and CDR2 LQKENI. The CDR3 DNA reads TGTGCCAGCTCACCTTTTGAGGGCTCAGAAAAACTGTTTTTT. This gives the protein CASSPFEGSEKLFF.

This sequence joins TRBV10-3 and TRBJ2-1; TRBD2 matches at 10 bases. This CDR3 has 14 residues. V lost 5 bases, J lost 9 bases, and 7 bases stayed unmatched. Germline V CDR1 and CDR2: ENHRY, SYGVKD. CDR3: CAISPPGLAREQFF. CDR3 nucleotides: TGTGCCATCAGTCCCCCGGGACTAGCGCGTGAGCAGTTCTTC.

The chain has TRBV29-1 and TRBJ2-3; the D gene is possibly TRBD2 (5 bases). V was cut by 4 bases and J by 4 bases, with 18 bases left in between. This CDR3 has 15 residues. Germline assignment: CDR1 SQVTM and CDR2 ANQGSEA. CDR3 bases: TGCAGCGTTGCGGCCAGCGGAGGTGTGCCAGATACGCAGTATTTT. It specifies CSVAASGGVPDTQYF.

The chain combines TRBV4-1 with TRBJ1-2; D is undetermined. Germline V lookup: CDR1 MGHRA, CDR2 YSYEKL. Trimming took off 1 base at V and 4 bases at J, with 13 bases between the two ends. The CDR3 contains 15 residues. CDR3 coding DNA: TGCGCCAGCAGCCAAGCGTTCACAGACACCTATGGCTACACCTTC. This sequence encodes CASSQAFTDTYGYTF.

A few counts support this clone. The CDR3 DNA is TGTGCCTGGAGGGACTTCCAAGAGACCCAGTACTTC. This codes for CAWRDFQETQYF. The gene calls are TRBV30 and TRBJ2-5; D may be TRBD2 (5 bases). CDR3 length: 12 amino acids. Germline V gives CDR1 GTSNPN, CDR2 SVGIG (reference sequence). The germline V and J ends were trimmed by 3 bases and 1 base, with 6 bases remaining between them.